The present T cell receptor (beta chain) was sequenced within a study of breast tumors, draining lymph nodes, adjacent tissues. Study-wide results and caveats: Data only fit, rather than demonstrated, lymph node origin of most tumor T cells. Findings are consistent with lymph node origin and intratumoral expansion of most tumor T cells. Tumor repertoires ranked between lymph nodes and nontumor tissue in diversity, with V and J gene preferences.

TCRdb re-called the multiplex PCR reads with MiXCR, one entry per CDR3 protein. The table lists about 20,000 distinct CDR3 sequences, approximately 51% of them singletons. Sample share makes this clonotype medium-sized. Its target is not known. Germline V gene lookup returns CDR1 SGHVS and CDR2 FNYEAQ. There are 15 residues in the CDR3. V gave up 5 bases and J gave up 9 bases, with 17 bases separating them. The sequencing sample was made of breast tumor tissue. The chain uses TRBV7-6 and TRBJ1-6; a weak D match, TRBD1 (5 bases). This receptor was taken from a female donor with breast cancer. Some clones in this sample may be carry-over from other donors' samples. Written as DNA, the CDR3 is TGTGCCAGCAGCCCTTGGAGCGGGGGTAGTTCACCCCTCCACTTT. It yields the protein CASSPWSGGSSPLHF.